This TCR beta chain was identified during a study of prognosis after radiotherapy for stage I lung cancer. The wider study: Patients (about 14 men, five or six women) were aged roughly 53 to 95, median approximately 77 years. After radiotherapy, distant metastases were seen in a handful of patients (median roughly seven months), and no significant progression was seen in approximately 15.

In its sample, this clonotype was seen many times. The authors amplified TCR beta CDR3 from genomic DNA using two-round multiplex PCR. Amplification in first-round PCR relied on primers specific to each TRBV and TRBJ gene. For its second round, the PCR relied on universal primers. TCRdb processed the multiplex PCR reads anew with MiXCR; each CDR3 protein has one entry. The sample includes under 20,000 distinct CDR3 sequences, over 40% seen only once; the top ten take 40%. V shed 2 bases, J shed 2 bases, and the junction held 12 bases outside the gene matches. The germline gives CDR1 SGHRS, CDR2 YFSETQ. This CDR3 spans 18 amino acids. Sample collection consisted of about 6 milliliters of peripheral blood drawn at each of two time points.

The sample was PBMCs, taken before or after stereotactic body radiation therapy (not recorded which). This TCR was recovered from a donor of 50 years or more with non-small cell lung cancer. The chain joins TRBV5-1 to TRBJ2-7; TRBD2 agrees at 11 bases. The CDR3 DNA sequence: TGCGCCAGCAGCTTCACCGGGACTAGCGGCACCCCACCCTACGAGCAGTACTTC. It specifies CASSFTGTSGTPPYEQYF.